This is a list of T cell receptor beta chains from one sample in a study of shared clonotypes between healthy human individuals. The repertoire was sequenced with immunoSEQ multiplex PCR; TCRdb's copy has only in-frame clones and lacks some. The sample lists around 1.5 million clones; 95% to 99% were seen once. The source material was naive CD4+ T cells sorted from blood. These receptors were collected from a man younger than 40 in good health. The conserved cysteine and the conserved F or W are not part of the CDR3 here.

j_call v_call cdr3_aa
TRBJ2-2 TRBV4-1 ASSQVLPGELF
TRBJ2-7 TRBV28 ASSLLAGGREQY
TRBJ2-3 TRBV7-2 ASSPGRGQIGDTQY
TRBJ2-7 TRBV28 ASRSSTLARTYEQY
TRBJ1-1 TRBV7-9 AGPGEVMNTEAF
TRBJ2-5 TRBV5-1 ASSSGQGDTGETQY
TRBJ2-5 TRBV5-1 ASSLINPGLGAAKETQY
TRBJ2-7 TRBV7-2 ASSFTGLPYEQY
TRBJ2-3 TRBV25-1 ASSSSGGTDTQY
TRBJ2-7 TRBV10-3 AISDERQGSYEQY
TRBJ2-1 TRBV29-1 SVPSGTGQF
TRBJ2-7 TRBV5-1 ASSRLGTADNEQY
TRBJ2-7 TRBV6-1 ASMDKSYEQY
TRBJ2-3 TRBV7-9 ASSQPRQGPNTDTQY
TRBJ1-2 TRBV6-6 ASSSGLDYGYT
TRBJ2-2 TRBV18 ASSPRTGTNTGELF
TRBJ1-3 TRBV6-1 AHGGQPGNTIY
TRBJ1-1 TRBV6-6 ASSSILGATTARAF
TRBJ1-4 TRBV25-1 ASSDFTRLNEKLF
TRBJ2-7 TRBV28 ASRDGWSGYEQY
TRBJ2-7 TRBV25-1 ASTSRWGTGLGDEQY
TRBJ2-3 TRBV5-4 ASSFGPSTDTQY
TRBJ2-1 TRBV19 ASTILHTSGGYNEQF